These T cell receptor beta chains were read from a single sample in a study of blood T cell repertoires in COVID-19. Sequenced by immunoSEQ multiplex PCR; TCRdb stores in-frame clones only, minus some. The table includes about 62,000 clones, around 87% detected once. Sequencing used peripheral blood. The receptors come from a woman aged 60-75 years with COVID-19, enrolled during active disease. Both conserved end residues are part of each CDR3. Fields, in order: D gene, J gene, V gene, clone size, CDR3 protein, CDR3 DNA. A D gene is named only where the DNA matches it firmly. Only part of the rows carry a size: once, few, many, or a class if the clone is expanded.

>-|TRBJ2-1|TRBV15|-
CATGRNSYNEQFF
TGTGCAACAGGACGGAACTCCTACAATGAGCAGTTCTTC
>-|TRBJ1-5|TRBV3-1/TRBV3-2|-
CASSQNWRDQPQHF
TGTGCCAGCAGCCAAAACTGGCGGGATCAGCCCCAGCATTTT
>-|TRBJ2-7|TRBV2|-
CASRDDRTLHEQYF
TGTGCCAGCAGGGACGACAGGACTTTGCACGAGCAGTACTTC
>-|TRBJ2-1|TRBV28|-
CASSLPWSSYNEQFF
TGTGCCAGCAGTTTACCGTGGAGCTCCTACAATGAGCAGTTCTTC
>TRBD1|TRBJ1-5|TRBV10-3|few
CAISGAGGQPQHF
TGTGCCATCAGTGGCGCAGGGGGCCAGCCCCAGCATTTT
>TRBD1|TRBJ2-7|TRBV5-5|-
CASSFGQGAGYEQYF
TGTGCCAGCAGCTTCGGGCAGGGGGCAGGTTACGAGCAGTACTTC
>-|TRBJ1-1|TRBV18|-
CASSRMSGTEAFF
TGTGCCAGCTCACGGATGTCGGGGACTGAAGCTTTCTTT
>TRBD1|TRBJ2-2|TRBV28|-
CASSFGTGRDTGELFF
TGTGCCAGCAGTTTCGGGACAGGGAGGGACACCGGGGAGCTGTTTTTT
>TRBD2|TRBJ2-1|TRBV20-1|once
CSASLAGGRQFF
TGCAGTGCTAGTCTAGCGGGAGGTCGGCAGTTCTTC
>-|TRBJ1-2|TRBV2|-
CASSEARVGGAGYTF
TGTGCCAGCAGTGAAGCTCGCGTAGGGGGTGCTGGCTACACCTTC
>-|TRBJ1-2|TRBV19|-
CASRVAANYGYTF
TGTGCCAGTAGAGTTGCAGCTAACTATGGCTACACCTTC
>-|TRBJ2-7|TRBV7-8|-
CASSLGRQSSEQYF
TGTGCCAGCAGCTTAGGGAGACAGTCCTCAGAGCAGTACTTC
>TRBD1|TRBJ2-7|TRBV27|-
CASSTQGFIRYEQYF
TGTGCCAGCAGTACACAGGGGTTCATCCGCTACGAGCAGTACTTC
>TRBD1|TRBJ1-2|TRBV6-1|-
CASSGRRTGKNYGYTF
TGTGCCAGCAGTGGAAGGCGGACAGGGAAAAACTATGGCTACACCTTC
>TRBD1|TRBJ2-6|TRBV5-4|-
CASSLGQGAGGANVLTF
TGTGCCAGCAGTTTAGGACAGGGGGCGGGAGGGGCCAACGTCCTGACTTTC
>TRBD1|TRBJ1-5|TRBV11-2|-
CASSLGQGWDQPQHF
TGTGCCAGCAGCTTAGGACAGGGATGGGATCAGCCCCAGCATTTT
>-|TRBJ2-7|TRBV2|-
CASSELYEQYF
TGTGCCAGCAGTGAACTCTACGAGCAGTACTTC
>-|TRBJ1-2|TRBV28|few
CATIAGSSYGYTF
TGTGCCACCATCGCCGGGAGTTCCTATGGCTACACCTTC
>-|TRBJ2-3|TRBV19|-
CASRPQGITDTQYF
TGTGCCAGTAGACCGCAGGGTATCACAGATACGCAGTATTTT
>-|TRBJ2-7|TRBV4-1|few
CASSQAGGEQYF
TGCGCCAGCAGCCAAGCCGGCGGCGAGCAGTACTTC
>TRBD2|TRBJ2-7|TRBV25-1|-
CASSRTSGRLNEQYF
TGTGCCAGCAGCCGGACTAGCGGGAGACTCAACGAGCAGTACTTC
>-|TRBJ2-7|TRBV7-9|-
CASSSGGGGDEQYF
TGTGCCAGCAGCTCCGGAGGGGGCGGCGACGAGCAGTACTTC
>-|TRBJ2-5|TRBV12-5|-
CASGLLMSRLGSETQYF
TGTGCTAGTGGTCTTCTAATGAGCCGCCTGGGGAGTGAGACCCAGTACTTC
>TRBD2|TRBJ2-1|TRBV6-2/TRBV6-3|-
CASSYSTAGGLFRQFF
TGTGCCAGCAGTTACTCGACAGCGGGAGGCCTCTTCCGGCAGTTCTTC
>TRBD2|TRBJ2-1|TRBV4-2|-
CASSQESPLGAGVSNEQFF
TGTGCCAGCAGCCAAGAGTCCCCACTTGGAGCGGGAGTTAGCAATGAGCAGTTCTTC
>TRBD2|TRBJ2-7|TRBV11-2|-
CASSQGFRLADLYEQYF
TGTGCCAGCAGCCAGGGATTTAGGCTAGCGGACCTCTACGAGCAGTACTTC
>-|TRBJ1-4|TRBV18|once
CASSPRNNEKLFF
TGTGCCAGCTCACCCAGGAACAATGAAAAACTGTTTTTT
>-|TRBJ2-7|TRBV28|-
CASRGTPDPYEQYF
TGTGCCAGCAGAGGGACACCGGACCCCTACGAGCAGTACTTC
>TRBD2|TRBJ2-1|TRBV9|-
CASSVVPQVGSGSYEQFF
TGTGCCAGCAGCGTAGTACCCCAGGTGGGTAGCGGGAGCTATGAGCAGTTCTTC
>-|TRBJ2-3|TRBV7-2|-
CASSLLFRGRDTQYF
TGTGCCAGCAGCTTATTGTTTAGAGGGCGGGATACGCAGTATTTT
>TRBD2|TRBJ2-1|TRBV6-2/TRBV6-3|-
CASSYVGLAGYNEQFF
TGTGCCAGCAGTTACGTCGGACTAGCGGGCTACAATGAGCAGTTCTTC
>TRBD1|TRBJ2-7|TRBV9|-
CASSVVGTVIGEQYF
TGTGCCAGCAGCGTAGTTGGGACAGTCATAGGCGAGCAGTACTTC